One T cell receptor beta chain is described in this entry. The antigen this receptor binds is unknown. Nothing much larger sits one base from this clone, and base qualities are not available. These data come from a study of T cell responses to AZD1222 COVID-19 vaccine (dated by TCRdb to the early 2020s). For the wider study: A total of approximately 250 trial participants underwent TCR sequencing, of whom under 220 had received two doses of AZD1222 and 26 had received two doses of the MenACWY control vaccine. Trial participants were enrolled into age subgroups of 18-55, 56-69 and 70-plus years, which contained about 150, 28 and 57 TCR-sequenced participants, respectively. What the study reported, not specific to this receptor: The 56-69-year group was small, and its depth increase did not reach significance, likely because of low power. Nearly half of unique spike-specific TCRs reportedly recognized epitopes outside regions mutated in the B.1.351 and B.1.1.7 variants. CD4 TCRs associated with the vaccine covered the entire spike protein, and the dominant responses were in regions 160-218 and 743-854. Because no day 14 peak-response samples were available, repertoires were characterized only after the peak T cell response. Participants were mostly white British, with more females than males. The authors suggested clonal diversity may have been underestimated. After two AZD1222 doses, spike-specific TCR breadth and depth were significantly higher than at day 0 and than in MenACWY recipients. Conclusions about previously exposed vaccinees are limited because only five or six AZD1222 recipients were SARS-CoV-2 seropositive at baseline.

V is pruned by 5 bases and J by 3 bases, leaving 8 bases of the junction without a gene match. From the germline V gene, CDR1 is SNHLY and CDR2 is FYNNEI. CDR3 length: 16 amino acids, cysteine to phenylalanine. Of all the DNA, just the CDR3 is kept, 48 bases in frame from base 1. The CDR3 regions of human TCRbeta chains were analyzed by immunosequencing. In the paper's pipeline: TCRs in the repertoires were matched against a reference library of SARS-CoV-2-specific TCRs that had been generated with the MIRA antigen-specificity platform. Breadth was defined as the fraction of unique TCRs that were SARS-CoV-2-associated, and depth was defined as the fraction of total T cells that were SARS-CoV-2-associated. Each spike-specific TCR was assigned to its reactive spike region and to a CD4 or CD8 class using the MIRA data. Log10-transformed breadth and depth values were compared by one-way ANOVA with Sidak's multiple comparisons tests. TCRdb carries this immuneACCESS record with in-frame sequences only. Its versions omit some clonotypes, under half of them owing to an unresolved V gene in the studies checked, with the rest unexplained. V, J and clone size reflect that table, while D and trimming were determined from the DNA. This sample has 20,000 to 25,000 clones in its table, and around 87% of those were observed once. Around a third of the sample comes from the top ten.

This specimen's time point label, per the study, means: about 28 days (+/-7) after the second vaccine dose. AZD1222 recipients with second doses at about 4 weeks or about 12 weeks were pooled, because spike-specific TCR depth and breadth did not differ between schedules. Samples from vaccinated people were obtained from the UK trials COV001 and COV002, which included a single-blind randomized controlled phase 2/3 trial of AZD1222 (ChAdOx1 nCoV-19) in healthy adults. For TCRbeta chain sequencing, PBMC samples were collected from trial participants at day 0 and at day 28 after the second dose. Recombination joined TRBV2 with TRBJ1-5; TRBD1 aligns with 9 central bases. The receptor comes from an adult who received the AZD1222 COVID-19 vaccine. Here the sequenced sample was peripheral blood, taken 28 days after the second AZD1222 dose. The CDR3 protein: CASSQPGQGANQPQHF. The DNA sequence is as follows: TGTGCCAGCAGTCAACCGGGACAGGGTGCCAATCAGCCCCAGCATTTT.